This T cell receptor beta chain was recovered during a study of cytomegalovirus exposure and HLA in healthy donors. V dropped 5 bases and J dropped 18 bases, with 17 bases sitting between them. CDR3 length equals 12 residues. Germline V gene sequence: CDR1 MNHNS, CDR2 SASEGT. As concerns this clone: Its antigen is unknown.

Points from the study as a whole: Usually a TCR sequence was rare, but some public TCRs were found in many donors. Cytomegalovirus-associated status was assigned to more than 150 TCR beta chains.

Researchers ran the PCR with 60 Vbeta and 13 Jbeta primers. This table comes from immunoSEQ multiplex PCR, and its TCRdb copy is limited to in-frame clones, with some not included. The sample has about 98,000 clones; around 75% are singletons. The chain combines TRBV6-1 with TRBJ1-6; no clear D gene. The sequenced material came from PBMCs. This sequence originates from a man younger than 35 in good health and CMV-seropositive. The CDR3 region is CASSPSGTRRHF. CDR3 DNA sequence: TGTGCCAGCAGTCCTTCAGGAACCCGACGCCACTTT.